This T cell receptor (beta chain) was sequenced for a study of blood T cells in healthy people across ages. Study-wide results and caveats: Diversity was higher, and naive CD4+ cells more numerous, in long-lived donors than in aged donors. Roughly linear declines in TCR beta diversity per million T cells occurred with age.

Combining a sample-barcoded 5' primer with a J-beta primer mix, a second PCR ran for about 7 to 11 cycles. Each CDR3 protein gets one entry after TCRdb re-called the 5' RACE reads with MiXCR. The sample has some 1,800,000 distinct CDR3 sequences; about 39% are singletons. CDR3 length: 17 residues. The germline V gene encodes CDR1 MNHEY and CDR2 SMNVEV (reference sequence). Between the trimmed V and J ends, which lost 6 bases and 0 bases, there was a span of 15 bases. This clonotype was found many times. Its cognate antigen is unknown. Every sample gave at least 5 micrograms of total RNA when it was extracted.

The chain links TRBV27 to TRBJ2-6; possibly TRBD2 for D (5 bases). The source material was blood. The receptor was derived from a human donor in good health. Written as DNA, the CDR3 is TGTGCCAGCAGCCCGACGGGAATTAGCTCTGGGGCCAACGTCCTGACTTTC. It translates to CASSPTGISSGANVLTF.